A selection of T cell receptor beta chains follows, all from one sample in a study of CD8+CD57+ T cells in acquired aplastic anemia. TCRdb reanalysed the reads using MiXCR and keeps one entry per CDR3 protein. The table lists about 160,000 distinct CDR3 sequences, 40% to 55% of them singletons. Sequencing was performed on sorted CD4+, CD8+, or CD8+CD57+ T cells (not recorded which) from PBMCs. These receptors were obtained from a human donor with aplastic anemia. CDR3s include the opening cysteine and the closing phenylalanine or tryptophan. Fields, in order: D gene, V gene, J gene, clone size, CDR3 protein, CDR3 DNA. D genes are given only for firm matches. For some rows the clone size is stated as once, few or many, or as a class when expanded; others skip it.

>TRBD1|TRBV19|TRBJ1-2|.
CATRTGGGYTF
TGTGCCACTCGGACAGGCGGGGGCTACACCTTC
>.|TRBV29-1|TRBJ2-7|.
CSVQANYEQYF
TGCAGCGTTCAAGCAAACTACGAGCAGTACTTC
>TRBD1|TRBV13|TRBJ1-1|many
CASSPKDRGNTEAFF
TGTGCCAGCAGCCCAAAAGACAGGGGGAACACTGAAGCTTTCTTT
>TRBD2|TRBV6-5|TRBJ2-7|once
CASSYSGSGGIYEQYF
TGTGCCAGCAGTTACTCGGGTAGCGGGGGGATCTACGAGCAGTACTTC
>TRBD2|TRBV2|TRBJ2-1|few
CASRAAGGSYNEQFF
TGTGCCAGCAGGGCGGCGGGGGGAAGTTACAATGAGCAGTTCTTC
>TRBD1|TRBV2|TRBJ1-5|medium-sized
CASSVGTVSNQPQHF
TGTGCCAGCAGTGTTGGGACAGTTAGCAATCAGCCCCAGCATTTT
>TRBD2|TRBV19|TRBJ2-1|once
CASSIGLANEQFF
TGTGCCAGTAGTATAGGACTAGCGAATGAGCAGTTCTTC
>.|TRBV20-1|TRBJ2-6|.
CSALRQDQAGANVLTF
TGCAGTGCTCTCCGACAGGATCAGGCTGGGGCCAACGTCCTGACTTTC
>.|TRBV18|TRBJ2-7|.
CASSDNVGSYEQYF
TGTGCCAGCTCAGACAATGTGGGGAGCTACGAGCAGTACTTC
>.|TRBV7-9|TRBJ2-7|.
CASSSDRGGEQYF
TGTGCCAGCAGTTCGGATAGGGGTGGAGAGCAGTACTTC
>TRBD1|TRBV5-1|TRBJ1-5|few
CASSQTGGGSQPQHF
TGCGCCAGCAGCCAAACAGGGGGCGGGAGTCAGCCCCAGCATTTT
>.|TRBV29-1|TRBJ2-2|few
CSVGGQGVTGELFF
TGCAGCGTCGGGGGGCAGGGGGTAACCGGGGAGCTGTTTTTT
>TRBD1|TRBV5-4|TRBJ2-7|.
CASSKRDRGVEQYF
TGTGCCAGCAGCAAGCGGGACAGGGGGGTCGAGCAGTACTTC
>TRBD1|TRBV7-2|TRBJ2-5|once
CASSLTGQGYETQYF
TGTGCCAGCAGCCTTACGGGACAGGGGTACGAGACCCAGTACTTC
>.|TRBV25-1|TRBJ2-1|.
CASCPRNNEQFF
TGTGCCAGCTGCCCAAGGAACAATGAGCAGTTCTTC
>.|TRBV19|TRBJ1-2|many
CASSPLGRNYGYTF
TGTGCCAGTAGCCCCCTGGGCAGGAACTATGGCTACACCTTC
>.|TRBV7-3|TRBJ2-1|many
CASSPIRDQFGEQFF
TGTGCCAGCAGCCCTATCCGGGACCAATTTGGAGAGCAGTTCTTC
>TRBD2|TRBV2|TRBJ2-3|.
CASTRTSSSTDTQYF
TGTGCCAGCACCCGGACTAGCTCGAGCACAGATACGCAGTATTTT
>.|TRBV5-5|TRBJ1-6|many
CASSLRGDDTPLHF
TGTGCCAGCAGCTTGAGGGGCGACGATACACCCCTCCACTTT
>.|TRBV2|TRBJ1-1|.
CASSDLGGGTEAFF
TGTGCCAGCAGTGATCTGGGAGGAGGGACTGAAGCTTTCTTT
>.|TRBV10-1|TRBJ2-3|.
CASSEIATGTDTQYF
TGCGCCAGCAGTGAGATAGCAACTGGCACAGATACGCAGTATTTT
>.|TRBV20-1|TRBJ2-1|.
CSARDPVGNEQFF
TGCAGTGCTAGAGATCCGGTAGGAAATGAGCAGTTCTTC
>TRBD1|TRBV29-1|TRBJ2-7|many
CSVEVGDRGYEQYF
TGCAGCGTTGAAGTGGGAGACAGGGGATACGAGCAGTACTTC
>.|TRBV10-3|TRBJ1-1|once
CAIKKTGLGEAFF
TGTGCCATCAAAAAAACGGGGTTGGGTGAAGCTTTCTTT
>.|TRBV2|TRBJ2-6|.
CASSVGRTNVLTF
TGTGCCAGCAGTGTAGGGAGGACCAACGTCCTGACTTTC
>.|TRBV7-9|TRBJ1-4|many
CASSFYLGEKLFF
TGTGCCAGCAGCTTCTACTTGGGGGAAAAACTGTTTTTT
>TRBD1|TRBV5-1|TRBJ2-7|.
CASRRTGSDEQYF
TGCGCCAGCAGACGGACAGGATCGGACGAGCAGTACTTC
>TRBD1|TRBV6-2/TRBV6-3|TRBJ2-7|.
CASSQGDRESYEQYF
TGTGCCAGCAGCCAGGGGGACAGGGAGTCCTACGAGCAGTACTTC
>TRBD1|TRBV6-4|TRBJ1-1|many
CASRRTGRYTEAFF
TGTGCCAGCAGAAGGACAGGAAGGTACACTGAAGCTTTCTTT
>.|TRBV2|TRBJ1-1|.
CASSADRTTEAFF
TGTGCCAGCAGTGCCGACAGAACGACTGAAGCTTTCTTT
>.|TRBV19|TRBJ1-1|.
CATTLGVRMNTEAFF
TGTGCCACAACCCTTGGGGTTCGCATGAACACTGAAGCTTTCTTT